This T cell receptor (beta chain) derives from a study of CD8+CD57+ T cells in acquired aplastic anemia (dated by TCRdb to 2017 to 2018). About the study as a whole: DNA extracted from sorted CD4+ and CD8+ cells had a mean of approximately 3.3 ug, with a range of roughly 0.17 to 27.4 ug. A CD8+CD57+ expansion meant a frequency higher than the mean frequency seen in healthy subjects. What the work shows at the level of the full study, not this receptor alone: No significant difference in CD8+ Simpson's diversity was found between patients and healthy controls (P=0.060). Some 27 CD8+ CDR3 sequences were found in both patients and controls but appeared to be highly expressed in patients and within the immunodominant clones of the patients.

Flow cytometry had shown CD8+CD57+ cell expansion in the patients selected for sequencing. Severe acquired aplastic anemia was diagnosed in all patients according to International Study of Aplastic Anemia and Agranulocytosis and Camitta criteria. At the time blood was sampled, none of the patients had received any therapy. The study deep-sequenced TCR repertoires of sorted CD4+ and CD8+ blood T cells from severe aplastic anemia patients and healthy subjects. Patients were enrolled under clinicaltrials.gov protocols 00001620, 01623167, 00001397, 00071045, 00081523 and 00961064 in the USA. Ficoll-Paque density gradient centrifugation was used to isolate peripheral blood mononuclear cells. Before DNA was extracted, CD4+ and CD8+ T cells were sorted using either FACS or magnetic beads. V is reduced by 4 bases and J by 0 bases, leaving a spacing of 10 bases between them. In the germline V gene, CDR1 corresponds to ENHRY and CDR2 to SYGVKD. The CDR3 spans 14 residues, from the cysteine through the phenylalanine. The entry retains the CDR3 DNA only, 42 bases that are in frame from base 1.

This clonotype was detected ten times or more. The specificity of this receptor is unknown. Nothing much larger sits one base from this clone, and base qualities are not available. Profiling of TCR beta VDJ combinations and CDR3 sequences used genomic DNA as the template. TCR repertoire sequencing was run on an Illumina HiSeq 2000. Under the source paper's analysis protocol: TRBV/TRBJ rearrangement plots, CDR3 size and DJ length profiles, and Simpson's diversity index were used to evaluate the repertoires. The immunodominant clone was defined as the most abundant DNA sequence in deep sequencing data. CDR3 amino acid sequences were checked for sharing across subjects and were also compared against the VDJdb database and published repertoires. TCRdb handled the public reads itself, with Q25 trimming in fastp and clone calling in MiXCR, and kept productive beta chains. Rows merge per CDR3 protein into single entries with the most common DNA and genes. Clone size and V and J calls follow TCRdb, not the original study. The sample includes approximately 130,000 distinct CDR3 sequences, with 45% to 60% observed a single time. Clones ranked in the top ten supply roughly 29% of the sample.

The sequenced sample consisted of sorted CD4+, CD8+, or CD8+CD57+ T cells (not recorded which) from PBMCs. The receptor was isolated from a human donor with aplastic anemia. The chain is assembled from TRBV10-3 and TRBJ2-7; the D segment could be TRBD1, given 5 matching bases. The bases read TGTGCCATCAGTGGTTTTGACAGCTCCTACGAGCAGTACTTC. This translates into CAISGFDSSYEQYF.